The 24 T cell receptor beta chains presented below share a single source sample, sequenced in a study of cytomegalovirus exposure and HLA in healthy donors (dated by TCRdb to between 2016 and 2019). Libraries were constructed by the immunoSEQ multiplex PCR assay. For the multiplex PCR, a mixture combining 60 forward primers for TCR Vbeta segments and 13 reverse primers for TCR Jbeta segments was used. What TCRdb holds here is the immuneACCESS table cut down to in-frame rearrangements. Part of the clones is not present; checked against another copy, under half of the missing clones reflect an unresolved V gene, and the others are unexplained. Within this sample are some 150,000 clones, with less than 65% of them counted one time only. The ten largest make up around 2.9% of the sample. Sequencing was done on a sample of PBMCs. The receptors shown here come from a woman in her 30s in good health and CMV-seropositive.

The V and J genes are TRBV7-2 and TRBJ2-1, with D unresolved. In germline, CDR1 is SGHTA, CDR2 FQGNSA. Trimming stripped 1 base from V and 6 bases from J, with 7 bases between. The length of the CDR3 is 13 residues. CDR3 nucleotides: TGTGCCAGCAGCTTAGGGCTAGGCAATGAGCAGTTCTTC. It codes for CASSLGLGNEQFF.

The chain joins TRBV5-1 to TRBJ2-7, with TRBD1 matching 8 bases. CDR1 is SGHRS and CDR2 is YFSETQ in the germline V gene. The CDR3 is made up of 13 amino acids. V trimming: 0 bases; J trimming: 13 bases; junction bases outside the gene matches: 9. The CDR3 loop reads CASSLALGQGFYF. In DNA, the CDR3 is TGCGCCAGCAGCTTGGCCCTCGGACAGGGCTTCTACTTC. Based on the CDR3 plus reference TRBV5-1 and TRBJ2-7, the full variable domain is KAGVTQTPRYLIKTRGQQVTLSCSPISGHRSVSWYQQTPGQGLQFLFEYFSETQRNKGNFPGRFSGRQFSNSRSEMNVSTLELGDSALYLCASSLALGQGFYFGPGTRLTVT.

V usage is TRBV6-1 and J usage is TRBJ2-1, with D perhaps matching TRBD1 (6 bases). The CDR3 totals 14 residues. Trimming stripped 3 bases from V and 6 bases from J, with 12 bases between. Germline CDR1 MNHNS, CDR2 SASEGT. The CDR3 DNA reads TGTGCCAGCAGTGAGTCGGGCAGGGGCAATGAGCAGTTCTTC. Translation: CASSESGRGNEQFF.

CDR3 protein: CASSRGTDYEQYF. The CDR3, as DNA: TGTGCCAGCAGCAGAGGGACAGACTACGAGCAGTACTTC. The chain is built from TRBV6-5 and TRBJ2-7, with 7 bases lining up with TRBD1. The CDR3 extends over 13 amino acids. Germline V gene sequence: CDR1 MNHEY, CDR2 SVGAGI. J gave up 3 bases and V 6 bases, and 5 bases lay outside the gene matches.

The V gene is TRBV19, the J gene TRBJ2-1; D perhaps matches TRBD1 (6 bases). Germline CDR1 is LNHDA and CDR2 is SQIVND (reference sequence). Trimming took 6 bases from V and 8 from J, leaving 17 bases between them. The CDR3 is made up of 14 amino acids. This CDR3 reads CASRIKGVIDEQFF. CDR3 DNA sequence: TGTGCCAGTAGGATCAAGGGGGTGATCGATGAGCAGTTCTTC.

Worth noting for this clone: Other DNA sequences in the same sample also yield this CDR3. V gene TRBV6-5 combines with J gene TRBJ1-1, with a possible D match to TRBD1 (5 bases). The CDR3 length is 13 residues. The V end was cut by 0 bases, the J end by 4 bases, with 6 bases between. Germline V gene sequence: CDR1 MNHEY, CDR2 SVGAGI. The CDR3: CASSYSGGTEAFF. The CDR3 DNA follows: TGTGCCAGCAGTTACTCGGGGGGCACTGAAGCTTTCTTT.

The chain employs TRBV6-1 and TRBJ2-7; D unclear. Germline values: CDR1 MNHNS, CDR2 SASEGT. V gave up 6 bases and J gave up 0 bases, with 12 bases separating them. The CDR3 length is 14 residues. As DNA, the CDR3 is TGTGCCAGCAGGGAGACCACCAGCTCCTACGAGCAGTACTTC. Translated: CASRETTSSYEQYF.

This clone was counted once. The chain combines TRBV10-3 with TRBJ2-7; maybe TRBD1 (5 bases). The CDR3 loop spans 12 amino acids. V was shortened by 2 bases and J by 8 bases, with 10 bases between the two germline ends. Looked up from germline, CDR1 is ENHRY and CDR2 is SYGVKD. The DNA of the CDR3 is TGTGCCATCAGTGAGGACAGCCTCCAGCAGTACTTC. The encoded protein is CAISEDSLQQYF.

The chain has TRBV6-5 and TRBJ1-2, with D perhaps TRBD1 (5 bases). V was trimmed by 6 bases and J by 7 bases, leaving 15 bases between them. This CDR3 contains 13 residues. Germline V gives CDR1 MNHEY, CDR2 SVGAGI. For the CDR3, the DNA is TGTGCCAGCAGCCTCTCCTACGGGGGTGGCTACACCTTC. Its translation: CASSLSYGGGYTF.

The V gene is TRBV19, the J gene TRBJ1-1; TRBD1 matches at 8 bases. V lost 6 bases, J lost 6 bases, and 12 bases stayed unmatched. Germline V gene data show CDR1 as LNHDA and CDR2 as SQIVND (reference sequence). This CDR3 is built from 15 residues. The CDR3 sequence is CASRADRGATSEAFF. CDR3 nucleotide sequence: TGTGCCAGTAGGGCCGACAGGGGCGCTACATCTGAAGCTTTCTTT. The full variable domain, rest sourced from reference TRBV19 and TRBJ1-1, is DGGITQSPKYLFRKEGQNVTLSCEQNLNHDAMYWYRQDPGQGLRLIYYSQIVNDFQKGDIAEGYSVSREKKESFPLTVTSAQKNPTAFYLCASRADRGATSEAFFGQGTRLTVV.

The chain has TRBV11-2 and TRBJ1-5; D perhaps matches TRBD1 (6 bases). CDR3 size: 14 residues. V gave up 1 base and J gave up 5 bases, with 9 bases separating them. CDR1 is SGHAT and CDR2 is FQNNGV in the germline V gene. The CDR3 DNA sequence: TGTGCCAGCAGCTTAGCAGGGGATCATCAGCCCCAGCATTTT. Amino acid sequence: CASSLAGDHQPQHF.

V usage is TRBV9 and J usage is TRBJ1-1, with TRBD1 matching 8 bases. Germline V gene lookup returns CDR1 SGDLS and CDR2 YYNGEE. Unmatched junction bases numbered 11, after V lost 1 base and J lost 0 bases. The CDR3 contains 18 residues. The CDR3 coding sequence is TGTGCCAGCAGCGTACCGCAGGGGGCGTCATCCATGAACACTGAAGCTTTCTTT. Protein: CASSVPQGASSMNTEAFF. Together with reference TRBV9 and TRBJ1-1, the CDR3 gives the full variable domain: DSGVTQTPKHLITATGQRVTLRCSPRSGDLSVYWYQQSLDQGLQFLIQYYNGEERAKGNILERFSAQQFPDLHSELNLSSLELGDSALYFCASSVPQGASSMNTEAFFGQGTRLTVV.

The V call is TRBV14, the J call TRBJ2-3; 10 bases match TRBD2. The CDR3 totals 17 residues. V shed 4 bases, J shed 0 bases, and the junction held 7 bases outside the gene matches. Germline V gene data show CDR1 as SGHDN and CDR2 as FVKESK. The CDR3 coding sequence is TGTGCCAGCAGCCGGACAAGCGGGGGGGTTAGCACAGATACGCAGTATTTT. This sequence encodes CASSRTSGGVSTDTQYF.

Written as DNA, the CDR3 is TGTGCCAGCAGCTTAGTTCCCCTTCCCCAAGAGACCCAGTACTTC. Translation: CASSLVPLPQETQYF. V is TRBV11-3 and J is TRBJ2-5; no definite D call. Germline V gives CDR1 SGHNT, CDR2 YENEEA. The ends were cut back, 1 base at V and 1 base at J, with 10 bases in the middle. The CDR3 covers 15 residues. The full variable domain, with the rest looked up from reference TRBV11-3 and TRBJ2-5, is EAGVVQSPRYKIIEKKQPVAFWCNPISGHNTLYWYLQNLGQGPELLIRYENEEAVDDSQLPKDRFSAERLKGVDSTLKIQPAELGDSAVYLCASSLVPLPQETQYFGPGTRLLVL.

With regard to this clone: The same CDR3 also results from other DNA sequences found in this sample. The chain joins TRBV7-9 to TRBJ1-4; D call uncertain. The CDR3 covers 15 residues. Between the trimmed V and J ends, which lost 5 bases and 3 bases, there was a span of 13 bases. Germline values: CDR1 SEHNR, CDR2 FQNEAQ (reference sequence). The CDR3 sequence: CASSHGSGSNEKLFF. The CDR3 nucleotides read TGTGCCAGCAGCCACGGGTCGGGGTCTAATGAAAAACTGTTTTTT.

This clone was picked up a small number of times. The V gene is TRBV6-4, the J gene TRBJ1-2, with D uncertain. There are 16 residues in the CDR3. Germline V gives CDR1 MRHNA, CDR2 SNTAGT. V lost 3 bases to trimming and J lost 4 bases, with 18 bases between them. CDR3 bases: TGTGCCAGCAGTGATACCCCGCTCGGGTCCTCCTATGGCTACACCTTC. Its translation is CASSDTPLGSSYGYTF.

The chain uses TRBV28 and TRBJ1-1; no clear D. Germline CDR1 MDHEN, CDR2 SYDVKM. This CDR3 is 12 amino acids long. Trimming removed 4 bases from V and 4 bases from J, with 7 bases in between. The CDR3 region has the DNA TGTGCCAGCAGTTCCCTTATCACTGAAGCTTTCTTT. This translates into CASSSLITEAFF.

CDR3 protein: CASSLGGSSSYNEQFF. CDR3 DNA sequence: TGTGCCAGCAGTTTAGGGGGCTCTTCCTCCTACAATGAGCAGTTCTTC. The rearrangement joins TRBV6-5 to TRBJ2-1; 7 positions agree with TRBD1. V trimming: 4 bases; J trimming: 0 bases; junction bases outside the gene matches: 6. Germline loops: CDR1 MNHEY, CDR2 SVGAGI. The CDR3 totals 16 residues.

This clone was found a few times. V usage is TRBV6-5 and J usage is TRBJ2-3; 8 bases are a match to TRBD1. V trimming: 9 bases; J trimming: 6 bases; junction bases outside the gene matches: 14. This CDR3 comprises 15 residues. CDR1 MNHEY and CDR2 SVGAGI come from the germline V gene. The CDR3 protein is CASCRAPTGVDTQYF. Here the CDR3 DNA reads TGTGCCAGTTGCCGAGCTCCGACAGGGGTGGATACGCAGTATTTT.

This clone was found a few times. As DNA, the CDR3 is TGTGCCTGGAGACGGGGGAGCGGCACCATATATTTT. Encoded protein: CAWRRGSGTIYF. The rearrangement uses TRBV30 and TRBJ1-3; maybe TRBD1 (5 bases). The V end lost 3 bases, the J end lost 9 bases, and 12 bases lay between the germline ends. CDR1 is GTSNPN and CDR2 is SVGIG in the germline V gene (reference sequence). This CDR3 has 12 amino acids.

The CDR3 bases are TGTGCCAGCAGCTTAGAAATCGCGAACTCATATTTT. Translation: CASSLEIANSYF. This chain joins TRBV7-9 and TRBJ1-3; D call uncertain. V was pared by 1 base and J by 15 bases, with 13 bases between. The CDR3 extends over 12 amino acids. Germline V lookup: CDR1 SEHNR, CDR2 FQNEAQ (reference sequence). Supplemented by reference TRBV7-9 and TRBJ1-3, the full variable domain reads DTGVSQNPRHKITKRGQNVTFRCDPISEHNRLYWYRQTLGQGPEFLTYFQNEAQLEKSRLLSDRFSAERPKGSFSTLEIQRTEQGDSAMYLCASSLEIANSYFGEGSWLTVV.

This clone was observed a few times. The chain links TRBV7-3 to TRBJ1-6; D is ambiguous. CDR3 length: 14 residues. Germline CDR1 is SGHTA and CDR2 is FQGTGA. Trimming left V 2 bases short and J 7 bases short, with 9 bases between. The CDR3 DNA follows: TGTGCCAGCAGCTTAGGGCAGGTCAATTCACCCCTCCACTTT. Translating gives CASSLGQVNSPLHF.

As for this clone: The same CDR3 can be traced to other DNA sequences in this sample. This chain joins TRBV5-1 and TRBJ1-6; 7 bases map to TRBD1. This CDR3 has 14 amino acids. CDR1 and CDR2 (germline): SGHRS, YFSETQ. Germline trimming cut 0 bases from V and 7 bases from J; bases unmatched to any gene: 1. The CDR3 loop reads CASSLGQGNSPLHF. The CDR3 DNA reads TGCGCCAGCAGCTTGGGACAGGGAAATTCACCCCTCCACTTT.

The chain recombines TRBV5-1 with TRBJ2-3; a weak D match, TRBD1 (5 bases). V shed 4 bases and J shed 2 bases, with 20 bases lying between them. Germline V gene lookup returns CDR1 SGHRS and CDR2 YFSETQ. The CDR3 spans 17 residues. In DNA form, the CDR3 reads TGCGCCAGCAGCCAACCAACCCTTCTAGGGGACACAGATACGCAGTATTTT. This codes for CASSQPTLLGDTDTQYF.